This TCR beta chain was identified during a study of T cell repertoires in cytomegalovirus infection. This clonotype was recorded at least ten times. TCRdb recomputed calls from the reads with MiXCR, one row per CDR3 protein. The top ten clones hold about 10% of a sample with about 460,000 distinct CDR3 sequences, roughly 10% of them seen once. This TCR was recovered from a human donor in good health (CMV status not recorded). Some clones in this sample may be carry-over from other donors' samples. Material for sequencing was PBMCs.

The CDR3 loop is CASSLSQGLNTGELFF. The CDR3 bases are TGTGCCAGCAGCTTAAGCCAGGGGTTAAACACCGGGGAGCTGTTTTTT. This chain joins TRBV7-6 and TRBJ2-2; possibly TRBD1 for D (6 bases). Trimming left V 2 bases short and J 2 bases short, with 12 bases between. Germline V gene sequence: CDR1 SGHVS, CDR2 FNYEAQ. This CDR3 contains 16 residues.